This T cell receptor beta chain appears in the sequencing data of a study of T-cell reconstitution after alpha-beta-depleted transplantation in children. Regarding the study as a whole: About two months after transplant, alpha-beta T cells reportedly came from several hundred expanded graft clones. After one year, T-cell counts and TCRbeta diversity mostly came from new T cells. Surviving recipient cells, namely T cells and thymic progenitors, were the source of high day-60 TCRbeta diversity in some patients.

V was cut by 5 bases and J by 3 bases, with 8 bases left in between. This CDR3 comprises 13 residues. Per germline, CDR1 SEHNR and CDR2 FQNEAQ (reference sequence). Remarks on this clonotype: The antigen is not known.

Unique molecular identifiers were incorporated when the TCRbeta library was constructed. One entry per CDR3 protein results from TCRdb running MiXCR on the PCR reads. This table has roughly 670,000 distinct CDR3 sequences, approximately 14% appearing once. The chain carries TRBV7-9 and TRBJ2-1, with D tentatively TRBD2 (5 bases). Material: PBMCs, obtained before TCRalphabeta/CD19-depleted stem cell transplant. This receptor was obtained from a girl aged 2-10 years with congenital amegakaryocytic thrombocytopenia, due to receive a stem cell transplant. As DNA, the CDR3 is TGTGCCAGCAGCGCCGACTACTACAATGAGCAGTTCTTC. Translation: CASSADYYNEQFF. The variable domain in full, completed from reference TRBV7-9 and TRBJ2-1, reads DTGVSQNPRHKITKRGQNVTFRCDPISEHNRLYWYRQTLGQGPEFLTYFQNEAQLEKSRLLSDRFSAERPKGSFSTLEIQRTEQGDSAMYLCASSADYYNEQFFGPGTRLTVL.